This T cell receptor (beta chain) is from a study of T-cell reconstitution after alpha-beta-depleted transplantation in children. CDR1 is LGHDT, CDR2 YNNKEL, per germline (reference sequence). The length of the CDR3 is 13 residues. Trimming removed 1 base from V and 14 bases from J; junction bases left unmatched: 7. Broader study findings: A year had passed since transplant, and T-cell counts and diversity by then came mostly from newly produced T cells. About two months after transplant, alpha-beta T cells reportedly came from several hundred expanded graft clones.

Researchers prepared the TCRbeta library using unique molecular identifiers, the study reports. TCRdb called the PCR reads again in MiXCR, with one record for every CDR3 protein. The sample lists 450,000 to 550,000 distinct CDR3 sequences; roughly 10% were seen once. This clonotype was observed a few times. Its specificity is unknown. The gene calls are TRBV3-1 and TRBJ2-1; 8 bases line up with TRBD1. The sample here was PBMCs, mostly from graft donor cells, taken 180 days after TCRalphabeta/CD19-depleted stem cell transplant. This receptor was taken from a female patient aged 2-15 years who had a stem cell transplant for aplastic anemia, so the T cells may come from the graft donor. The CDR3 sequence: CASSQAGQGAEFF. The DNA of the CDR3 is TGTGCCAGCAGCCAAGCGGGCCAGGGGGCAGAGTTCTTC.